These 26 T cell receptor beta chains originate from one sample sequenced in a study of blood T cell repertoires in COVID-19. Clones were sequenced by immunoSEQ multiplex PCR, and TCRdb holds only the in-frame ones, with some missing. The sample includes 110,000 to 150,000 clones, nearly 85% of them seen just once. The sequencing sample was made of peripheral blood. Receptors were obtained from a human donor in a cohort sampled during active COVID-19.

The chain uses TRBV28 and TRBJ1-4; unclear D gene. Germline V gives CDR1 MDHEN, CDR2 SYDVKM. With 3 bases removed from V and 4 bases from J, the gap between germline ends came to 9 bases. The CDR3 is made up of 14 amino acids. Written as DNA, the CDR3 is TGTGCCAGCAGTTTGAGAGAAATTAATGAAAAACTGTTTTTT. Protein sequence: CASSLREINEKLFF. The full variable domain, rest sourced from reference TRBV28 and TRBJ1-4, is DVKVTQSSRYLVKRTGEKVFLECVQDMDHENMFWYRQDPGLGLRLIYFSYDVKMKEKGDIPEGYSVSREKKERFSLILESASTNQTSMYLCASSLREINEKLFFGSGTQLSVL.

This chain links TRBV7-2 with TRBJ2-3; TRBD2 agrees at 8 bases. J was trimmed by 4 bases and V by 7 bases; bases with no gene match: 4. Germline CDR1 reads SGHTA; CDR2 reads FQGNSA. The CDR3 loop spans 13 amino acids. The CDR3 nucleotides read TGTGCCAGCAAGAGCGGGGGATCAGATACGCAGTATTTT. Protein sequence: CASKSGGSDTQYF. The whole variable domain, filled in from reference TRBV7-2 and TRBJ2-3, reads GAGVSQSPSNKVTEKGKDVELRCDPISGHTALYWYRQSLGQGLEFLIYFQGNSAPDKSGLPSDRFSAERTGGSVSTLTIQRTQQEDSAVYLCASKSGGSDTQYFGPGTRLTVL.

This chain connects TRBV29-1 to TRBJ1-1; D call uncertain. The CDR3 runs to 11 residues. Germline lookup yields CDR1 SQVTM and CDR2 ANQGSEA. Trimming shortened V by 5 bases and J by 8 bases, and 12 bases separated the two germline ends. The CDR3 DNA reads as TGCAGCGTTTCCCCAAATTTCGAAGCTTTCTTT. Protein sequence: CSVSPNFEAFF.

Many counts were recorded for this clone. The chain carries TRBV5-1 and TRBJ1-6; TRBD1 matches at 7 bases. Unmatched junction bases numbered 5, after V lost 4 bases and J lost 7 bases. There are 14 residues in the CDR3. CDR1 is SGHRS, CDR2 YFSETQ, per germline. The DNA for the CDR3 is TGCGCCAGCAGCGTCGGGACAGAGAATTCACCCCTCCACTTT. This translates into CASSVGTENSPLHF.

The CDR3 here is CASSVGLYYEQYV. The CDR3 DNA is TGTGCCAGCAGTGTAGGACTTTACTACGAGCAGTACGTC. This chain joins TRBV2 and TRBJ2-7, with a weak D call TRBD2 (5 bases). V lost 4 bases, J lost 3 bases, and 10 bases lay in between. CDR1 is SNHLY and CDR2 is FYNNEI in the germline V gene. The CDR3 spans 13 residues.

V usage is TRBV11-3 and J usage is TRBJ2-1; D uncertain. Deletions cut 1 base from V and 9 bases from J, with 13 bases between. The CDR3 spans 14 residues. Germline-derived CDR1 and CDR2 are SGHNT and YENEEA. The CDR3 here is CASSLGLASVEQFF. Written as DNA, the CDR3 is TGTGCCAGCAGCTTAGGACTGGCTTCGGTTGAGCAGTTCTTC.

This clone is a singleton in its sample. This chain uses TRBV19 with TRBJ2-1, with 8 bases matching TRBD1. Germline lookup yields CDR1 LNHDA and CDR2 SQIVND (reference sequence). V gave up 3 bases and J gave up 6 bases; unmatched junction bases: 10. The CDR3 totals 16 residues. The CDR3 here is CASSIGGQGAGNEQFF. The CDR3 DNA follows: TGTGCCAGTAGTATTGGTGGGCAGGGGGCCGGCAATGAGCAGTTCTTC.

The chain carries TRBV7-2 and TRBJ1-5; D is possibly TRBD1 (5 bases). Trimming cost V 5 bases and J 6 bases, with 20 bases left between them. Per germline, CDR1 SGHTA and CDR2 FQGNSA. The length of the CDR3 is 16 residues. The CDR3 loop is CASSPAPSGNTQPQHF. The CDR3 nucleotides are TGTGCCAGCAGCCCAGCCCCGTCAGGGAACACTCAGCCCCAGCATTTT.

Here the CDR3 reads CASSSGGGSYNSPLHF. The DNA for the CDR3 is TGTGCCAGCAGCTCAGGGGGAGGCTCCTATAATTCACCCCTCCACTTT. The chain uses TRBV7-2 and TRBJ1-6; TRBD1 aligns across 7 bases. Germline lookup yields CDR1 SGHTA and CDR2 FQGNSA. The CDR3 totals 16 residues. V shed 4 bases, J shed 0 bases, and the junction held 3 bases outside the gene matches.

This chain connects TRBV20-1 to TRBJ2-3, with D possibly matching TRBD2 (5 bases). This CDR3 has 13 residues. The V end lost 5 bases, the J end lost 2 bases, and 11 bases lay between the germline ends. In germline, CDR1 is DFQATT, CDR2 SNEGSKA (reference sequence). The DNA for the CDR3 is TGCAGTGCTGGTGGAGGAACCACAGATACGCAGTATTTT. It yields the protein CSAGGGTTDTQYF.

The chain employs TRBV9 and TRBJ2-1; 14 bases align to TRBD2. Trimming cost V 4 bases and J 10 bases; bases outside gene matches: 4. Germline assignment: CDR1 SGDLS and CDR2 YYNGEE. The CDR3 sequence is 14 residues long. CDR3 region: CASSFRLAGGEQFF. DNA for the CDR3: TGTGCCAGCAGCTTCCGACTAGCGGGAGGGGAGCAGTTCTTC.

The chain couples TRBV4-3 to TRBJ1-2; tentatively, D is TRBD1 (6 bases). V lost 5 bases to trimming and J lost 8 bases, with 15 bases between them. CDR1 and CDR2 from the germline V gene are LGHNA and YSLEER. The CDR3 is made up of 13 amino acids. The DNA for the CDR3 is TGCGCCAGCAGCTCACAGGCAGGGGAAGGCTACACCTTC. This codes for CASSSQAGEGYTF.

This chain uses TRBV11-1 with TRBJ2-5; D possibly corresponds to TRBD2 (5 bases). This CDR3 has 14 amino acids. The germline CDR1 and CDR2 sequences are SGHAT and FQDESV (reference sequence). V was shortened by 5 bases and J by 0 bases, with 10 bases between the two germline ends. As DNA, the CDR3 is TGTGCCAGCAGCCCGAGGGAGTACCAAGAGACCCAGTACTTC. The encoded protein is CASSPREYQETQYF.

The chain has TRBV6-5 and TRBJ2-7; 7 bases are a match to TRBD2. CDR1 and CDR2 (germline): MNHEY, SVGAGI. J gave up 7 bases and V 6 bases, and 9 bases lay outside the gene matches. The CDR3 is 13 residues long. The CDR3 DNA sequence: TGTGCCAGCAGGGCCGGGAGGACGGGAGAGCAGTACGTC. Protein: CASRAGRTGEQYV.

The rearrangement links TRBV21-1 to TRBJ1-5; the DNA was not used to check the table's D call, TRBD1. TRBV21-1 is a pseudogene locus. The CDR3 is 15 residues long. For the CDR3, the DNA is TGTGCCAGCAGCAAGGGGGGACAGTCTAATCAGCCCCAGCATTTT. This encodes CASSKGGQSNQPQHF.

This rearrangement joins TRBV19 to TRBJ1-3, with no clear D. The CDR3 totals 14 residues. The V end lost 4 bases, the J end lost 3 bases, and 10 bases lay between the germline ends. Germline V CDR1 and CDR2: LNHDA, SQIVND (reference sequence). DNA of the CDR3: TGTGCCAGTAGTAAATCTCAGGTTGGAAACACCATATATTTT. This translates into CASSKSQVGNTIYF.

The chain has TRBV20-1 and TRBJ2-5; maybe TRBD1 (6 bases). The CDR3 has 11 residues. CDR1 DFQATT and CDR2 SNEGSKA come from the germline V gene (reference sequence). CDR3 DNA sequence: TGCAAAGGTCCAGGGGAAGAGACCCAGTACTTC. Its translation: CKGPGEETQYF.

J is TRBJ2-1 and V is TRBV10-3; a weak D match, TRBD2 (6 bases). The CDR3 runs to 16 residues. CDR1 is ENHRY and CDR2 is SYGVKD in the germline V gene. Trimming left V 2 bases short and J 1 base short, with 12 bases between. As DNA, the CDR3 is TGTGCCATCAGTGAGACCGGGACTGGGTCCTACAATGAGCAGTTCTTC. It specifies CAISETGTGSYNEQFF.

The CDR3 loop reads CASSPPGGSNEQFF. In DNA, the CDR3 is TGTGCCAGCAGCCCCCCGGGAGGGTCGAATGAGCAGTTCTTC. The chain employs TRBV7-9 and TRBJ2-1; 8 bases fit TRBD2. V gave up 5 bases and J gave up 7 bases; unmatched junction bases: 7. The CDR3 totals 14 residues. Germline-derived CDR1 and CDR2 are SEHNR and FQNEAQ (reference sequence).

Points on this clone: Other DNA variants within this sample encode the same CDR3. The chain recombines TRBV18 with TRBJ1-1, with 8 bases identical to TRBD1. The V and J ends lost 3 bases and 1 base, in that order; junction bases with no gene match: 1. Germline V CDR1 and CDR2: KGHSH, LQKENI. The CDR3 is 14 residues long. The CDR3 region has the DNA TGTGCCAGCTCACCCGACAGGGGGAACACTGAAGCTTTCTTT. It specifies CASSPDRGNTEAFF.

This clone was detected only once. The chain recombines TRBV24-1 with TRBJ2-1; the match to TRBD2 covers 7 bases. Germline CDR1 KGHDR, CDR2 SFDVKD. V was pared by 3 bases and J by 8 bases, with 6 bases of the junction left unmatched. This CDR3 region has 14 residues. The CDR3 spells CATSDPGGTDEQFF. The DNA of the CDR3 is TGTGCCACCAGTGATCCGGGAGGCACGGATGAGCAGTTCTTC.

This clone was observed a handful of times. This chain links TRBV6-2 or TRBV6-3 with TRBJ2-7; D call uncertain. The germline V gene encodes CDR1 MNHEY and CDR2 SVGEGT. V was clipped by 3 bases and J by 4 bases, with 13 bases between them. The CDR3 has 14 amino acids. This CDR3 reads CASSYLQEPYEQYV. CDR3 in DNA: TGTGCCAGCAGTTATCTTCAGGAACCATACGAGCAGTACGTC.

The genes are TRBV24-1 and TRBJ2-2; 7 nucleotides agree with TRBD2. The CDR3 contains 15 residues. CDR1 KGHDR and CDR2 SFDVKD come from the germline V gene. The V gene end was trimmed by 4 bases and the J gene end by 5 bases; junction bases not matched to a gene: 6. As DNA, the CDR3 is TGTGCCACCAGTGAGCCCATGCGGGGGACCGGGGAGCTGTTTTTT. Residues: CATSEPMRGTGELFF.

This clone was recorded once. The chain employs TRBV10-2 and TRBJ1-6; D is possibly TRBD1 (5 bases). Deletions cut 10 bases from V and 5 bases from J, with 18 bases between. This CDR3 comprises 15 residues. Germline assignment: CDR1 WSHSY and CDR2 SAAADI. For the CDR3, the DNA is TGCGCCACCCTCAGGGCGGAGAATAATAATTCACCCCTCCACTTT. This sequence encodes CATLRAENNNSPLHF.

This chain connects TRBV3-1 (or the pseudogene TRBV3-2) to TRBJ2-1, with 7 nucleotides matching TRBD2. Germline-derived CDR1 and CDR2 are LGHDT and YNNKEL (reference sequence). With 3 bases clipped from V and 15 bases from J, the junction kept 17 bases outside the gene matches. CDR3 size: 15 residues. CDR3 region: CASSQALDGGGPPFF. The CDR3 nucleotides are TGTGCCAGCAGCCAGGCCCTAGACGGCGGGGGACCTCCGTTCTTC.

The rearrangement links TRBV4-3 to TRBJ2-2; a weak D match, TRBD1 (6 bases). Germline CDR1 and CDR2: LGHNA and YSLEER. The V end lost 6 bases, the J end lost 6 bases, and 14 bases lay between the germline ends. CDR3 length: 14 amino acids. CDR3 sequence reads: CASSRNREAGELFF. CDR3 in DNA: TGCGCCAGCAGTCGCAACAGGGAAGCCGGGGAGCTGTTTTTT.